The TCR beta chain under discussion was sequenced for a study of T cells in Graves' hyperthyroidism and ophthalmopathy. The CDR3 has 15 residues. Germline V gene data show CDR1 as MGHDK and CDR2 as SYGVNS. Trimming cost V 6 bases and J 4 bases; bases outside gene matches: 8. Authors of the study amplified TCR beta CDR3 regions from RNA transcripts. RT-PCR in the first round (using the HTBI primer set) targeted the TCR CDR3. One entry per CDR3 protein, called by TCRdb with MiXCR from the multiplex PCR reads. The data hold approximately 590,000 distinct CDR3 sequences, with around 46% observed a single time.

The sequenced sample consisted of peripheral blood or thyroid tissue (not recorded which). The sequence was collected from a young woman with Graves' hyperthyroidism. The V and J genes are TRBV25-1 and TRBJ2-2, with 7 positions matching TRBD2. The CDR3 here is CASSAGTTFTGELFF. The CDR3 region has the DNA TGTGCCAGCAGCGCCGGGACTACCTTCACCGGGGAGCTGTTTTTT. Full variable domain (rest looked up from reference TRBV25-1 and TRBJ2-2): EADIYQTPRYLVIGTGKKITLECSQTMGHDKMYWYQQDPGMELHLIHYSYGVNSTEKGDLSSESTVSRIRTEHFPLTLESARPSHTSQYLCASSAGTTFTGELFFGEGSRLTVL.